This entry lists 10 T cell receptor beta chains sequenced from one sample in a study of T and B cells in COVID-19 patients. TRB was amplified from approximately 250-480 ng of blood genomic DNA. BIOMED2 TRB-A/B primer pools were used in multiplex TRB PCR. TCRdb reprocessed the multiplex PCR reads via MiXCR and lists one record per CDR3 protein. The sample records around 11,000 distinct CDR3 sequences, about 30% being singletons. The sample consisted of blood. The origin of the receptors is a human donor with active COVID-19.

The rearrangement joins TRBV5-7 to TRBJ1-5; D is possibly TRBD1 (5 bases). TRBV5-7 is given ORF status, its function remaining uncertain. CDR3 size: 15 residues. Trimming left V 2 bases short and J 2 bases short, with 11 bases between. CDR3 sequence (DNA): TGTGCCAGCAGCTTCGGGGGACTAGGCAATCAGCCCCAGCATTTT. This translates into CASSFGGLGNQPQHF.

Here the CDR3 reads CASSSTGWYSPLHF. DNA for the CDR3: TGTGCCAGCAGCTCGACAGGGTGGTATTCACCCCTCCACTTT. The V gene is TRBV7-9, the J gene TRBJ1-6; TRBD1 aligns across 7 bases. The CDR3 sequence is 14 residues long. CDR1 and CDR2 from the germline V gene are SEHNR and FQNEAQ (reference sequence). The V gene end was trimmed by 4 bases and the J gene end by 8 bases; junction bases not matched to a gene: 5. Based on the CDR3 plus reference TRBV7-9 and TRBJ1-6, the full variable domain is DTGVSQNPRHKITKRGQNVTFRCDPISEHNRLYWYRQTLGQGPEFLTYFQNEAQLEKSRLLSDRFSAERPKGSFSTLEIQRTEQGDSAMYLCASSSTGWYSPLHFGNGTRLTVT.

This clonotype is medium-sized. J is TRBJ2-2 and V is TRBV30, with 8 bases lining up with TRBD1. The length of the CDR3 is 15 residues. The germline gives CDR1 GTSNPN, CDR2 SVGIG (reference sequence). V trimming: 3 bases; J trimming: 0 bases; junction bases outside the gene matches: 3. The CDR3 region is CAWRGQGANTGELFF. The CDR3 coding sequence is TGTGCCTGGAGAGGACAGGGAGCGAACACCGGGGAGCTGTTTTTT.

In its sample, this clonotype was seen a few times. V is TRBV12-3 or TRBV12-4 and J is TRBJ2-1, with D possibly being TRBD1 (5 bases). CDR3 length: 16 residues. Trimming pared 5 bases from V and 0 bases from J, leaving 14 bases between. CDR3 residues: CASSPPRQSSYNEQFF. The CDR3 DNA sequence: TGTGCCAGCAGTCCCCCCCGACAGAGCTCCTACAATGAGCAGTTCTTC.

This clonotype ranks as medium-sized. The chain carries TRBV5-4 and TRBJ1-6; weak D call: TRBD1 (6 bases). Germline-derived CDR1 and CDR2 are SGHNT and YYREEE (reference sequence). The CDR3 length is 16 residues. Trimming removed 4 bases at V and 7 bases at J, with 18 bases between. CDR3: CASSANPGVSNSPLHF. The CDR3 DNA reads TGTGCCAGCAGCGCGAACCCAGGGGTATCGAATTCACCCCTCCACTTT.

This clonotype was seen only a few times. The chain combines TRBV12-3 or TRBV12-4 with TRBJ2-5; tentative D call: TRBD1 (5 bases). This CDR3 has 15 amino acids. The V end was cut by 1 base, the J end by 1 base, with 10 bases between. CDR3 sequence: CASSLDPTAQETQYF. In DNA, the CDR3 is TGTGCCAGCAGTTTAGATCCGACAGCCCAAGAGACCCAGTACTTC.

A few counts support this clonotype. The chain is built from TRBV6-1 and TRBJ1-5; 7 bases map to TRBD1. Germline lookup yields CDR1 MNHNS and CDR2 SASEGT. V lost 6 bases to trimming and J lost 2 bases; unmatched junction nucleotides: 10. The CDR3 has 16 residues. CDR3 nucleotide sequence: TGTGCCAGCAGATCAGAGGGACAGTTGGGCAATCAGCCCCAGCATTTT. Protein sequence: CASRSEGQLGNQPQHF.

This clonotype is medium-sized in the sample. This CDR3 is CASSNDRVNTGELFF. CDR3 nucleotides: TGTGCCAGCTCAAACGACAGGGTAAACACCGGGGAGCTGTTTTTT. The chain carries TRBV18 and TRBJ2-2; 7 bases agree with TRBD1. Germline CDR1 and CDR2: KGHSH and LQKENI. The CDR3 consists of 15 residues. V dropped 5 bases and J dropped 2; count of bases not matched to a gene: 5.

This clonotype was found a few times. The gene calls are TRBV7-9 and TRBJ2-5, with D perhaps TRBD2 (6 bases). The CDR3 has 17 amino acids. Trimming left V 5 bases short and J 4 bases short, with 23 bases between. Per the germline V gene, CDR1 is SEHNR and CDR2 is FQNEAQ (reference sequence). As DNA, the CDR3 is TGTGCCAGCAGCCCCACAAGCGGGCAGTCTGGGGGAGAGACCCAGTACTTC. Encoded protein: CASSPTSGQSGGETQYF.

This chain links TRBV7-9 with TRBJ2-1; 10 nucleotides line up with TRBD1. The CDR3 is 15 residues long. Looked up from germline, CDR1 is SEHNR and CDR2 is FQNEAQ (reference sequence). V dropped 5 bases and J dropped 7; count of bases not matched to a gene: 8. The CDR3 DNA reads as TGTGCCAGCAGCCTGGGGACAGGGGCATCGAATGAGCAGTTCTTC. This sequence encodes CASSLGTGASNEQFF.